One and the same sample provided the 9 T cell receptor beta chains below, sequenced in a study of T cell changes during pregnancy in multiple sclerosis. The assay was immunoSEQ multiplex PCR, and TCRdb's table has in-frame clones only and misses some. The sample has about 100,000 clones, roughly 90% seen once. The source was peripheral blood, collected after pregnancy. These receptors were collected from a female donor with multiple sclerosis, enrolled in a pregnancy study.

V usage is TRBV27 and J usage is TRBJ2-7, with 7 bases identical to TRBD2. Trimming at V came to 5 bases and at J to 2 bases, leaving 12 bases not matched to a gene. Germline V gene data show CDR1 as MNHEY and CDR2 as SMNVEV (reference sequence). CDR3 size: 16 residues. As DNA, the CDR3 is TGTGCCAGCAGTCCCTCCCTCGGACTAGAAACCTACGAGCAGTACTTC. Translation gives CASSPSLGLETYEQYF.

This chain uses TRBV13 with TRBJ2-7; 12 bases line up with TRBD2. The CDR3 extends over 16 amino acids. V shed 5 bases and J 0 bases; nucleotides not matched to a gene: 5. The germline V gene encodes CDR1 PRHDT and CDR2 FYEKMQ (reference sequence). This CDR3 reads CASSAGLAGLSYEQYF. CDR3 coding DNA: TGTGCCAGCAGCGCAGGACTAGCGGGACTCTCCTACGAGCAGTACTTC.

The chain has TRBV5-1 and TRBJ2-2; 8 nucleotides align to TRBD2. The CDR3 loop spans 18 amino acids. Germline V gene lookup returns CDR1 SGHRS and CDR2 YFSETQ. After removal of 0 bases from V and 3 bases from J, the junction contained 10 bases not matched to a gene. The DNA for the CDR3 is TGCGCCAGCAGCTTGGATTTCGTTGCGGGGGGTGACACCGGGGAGCTGTTTTTT. As protein: CASSLDFVAGGDTGELFF.

V gene TRBV6-1 combines with J gene TRBJ1-1; perhaps TRBD1 as D (5 bases). V was shortened by 6 bases and J by 1 base, with 12 bases between the two germline ends. The CDR3 sequence is 14 residues long. Germline V gives CDR1 MNHNS, CDR2 SASEGT. DNA for the CDR3: TGTGCCAGCAGCTGGGGGGGATGGAACACTGAAGCTTTCTTT. Amino acid sequence: CASSWGGWNTEAFF.

This rearrangement joins TRBV4-1 to TRBJ2-7; tentatively, D is TRBD1 (7 bases). Germline CDR1 MGHRA, CDR2 YSYEKL. The length of the CDR3 is 15 residues. Trimming shortened V by 0 bases and J by 5 bases, and 14 bases separated the two germline ends. CDR3 region: CASSQDSGRGDEQYF. CDR3 in DNA: TGCGCCAGCAGCCAAGATTCCGGCAGGGGGGACGAGCAGTACTTC.

V usage is TRBV27 and J usage is TRBJ2-1, with 9 bases aligning to TRBD2. V gave up 1 base and J gave up 5 bases; unmatched junction bases: 6. Per germline, CDR1 MNHEY and CDR2 SMNVEV (reference sequence). The CDR3 is 16 residues long. CDR3 in DNA: TGTGCCAGCAGTTTATTCCGGCTAGCGGGAAACAATGAGCAGTTCTTC. Its translation: CASSLFRLAGNNEQFF.

This sequence joins TRBV7-3 and TRBJ1-1; TRBD1 matches 8 bases. V shed 5 bases and J 1 base; nucleotides not matched to a gene: 3. From germline, CDR1 is SGHTA and CDR2 FQGTGA. The CDR3 has 14 residues. In DNA form, the CDR3 reads TGTGCCAGCAGCCCAGGACAGGGGAACACTGAAGCTTTCTTT. Translation: CASSPGQGNTEAFF. Combining the CDR3 with reference TRBV7-3 and TRBJ1-1 gives the whole variable domain GAGVSQTPSNKVTEKGKYVELRCDPISGHTALYWYRQSLGQGPEFLIYFQGTGAADDSGLPNDRFFAVRPEGSVSTLKIQRTERGDSAVYLCASSPGQGNTEAFFGQGTRLTVV.

The chain joins TRBV9 to TRBJ2-7; D possibly corresponds to TRBD1 (5 bases). V was shortened by 0 bases and J by 2 bases, with 15 bases between the two germline ends. Germline loops: CDR1 SGDLS, CDR2 YYNGEE. CDR3 length: 16 residues. As DNA, the CDR3 is TGTGCCAGCAGCGTAGGATGGGGCGTAGGCACCTACGAGCAGTACTTC. As protein: CASSVGWGVGTYEQYF.

As concerns this clone: At one end, the junction sequence differs from germline, possibly due to a read error. The V and J genes are TRBV9 and TRBJ2-7; TRBD2 matches at 7 bases. The CDR3 is 14 amino acids. From germline, CDR1 is SGDLS and CDR2 YYNGEE. The CDR3, as DNA: TGTGCCAGCAGCGTCCGTTCCGGCGCAGGGACTATCTCCTTC. Encoded protein: CASSVRSGAGTISF.